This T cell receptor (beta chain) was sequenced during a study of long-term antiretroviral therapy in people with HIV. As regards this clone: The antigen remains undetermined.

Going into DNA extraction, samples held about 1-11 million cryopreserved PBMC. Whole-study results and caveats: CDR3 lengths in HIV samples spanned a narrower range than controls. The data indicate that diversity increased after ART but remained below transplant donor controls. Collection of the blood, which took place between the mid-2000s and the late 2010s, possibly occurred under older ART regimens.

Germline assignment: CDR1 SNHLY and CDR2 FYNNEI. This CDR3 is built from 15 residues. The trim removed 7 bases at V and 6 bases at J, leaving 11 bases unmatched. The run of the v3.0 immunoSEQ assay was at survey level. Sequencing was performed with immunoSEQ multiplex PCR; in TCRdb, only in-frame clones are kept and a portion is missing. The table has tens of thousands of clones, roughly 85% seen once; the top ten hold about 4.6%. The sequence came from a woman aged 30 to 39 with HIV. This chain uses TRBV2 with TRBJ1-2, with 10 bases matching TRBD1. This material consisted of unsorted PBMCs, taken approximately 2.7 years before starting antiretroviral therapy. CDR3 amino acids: CASTDSTGGRNGYTF. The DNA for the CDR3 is TGTGCCAGCACCGATTCGACAGGGGGCCGAAATGGCTACACCTTC. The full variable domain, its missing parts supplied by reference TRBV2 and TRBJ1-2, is EPEVTQTPSHQVTQMGQEVILRCVPISNHLYFYWYRQILGQKVEFLVSFYNNEISEKSEIFDDQFSVERPDGSNFTLKIRSTKLEDSAMYFCASTDSTGGRNGYTFGSGTRLTVV.